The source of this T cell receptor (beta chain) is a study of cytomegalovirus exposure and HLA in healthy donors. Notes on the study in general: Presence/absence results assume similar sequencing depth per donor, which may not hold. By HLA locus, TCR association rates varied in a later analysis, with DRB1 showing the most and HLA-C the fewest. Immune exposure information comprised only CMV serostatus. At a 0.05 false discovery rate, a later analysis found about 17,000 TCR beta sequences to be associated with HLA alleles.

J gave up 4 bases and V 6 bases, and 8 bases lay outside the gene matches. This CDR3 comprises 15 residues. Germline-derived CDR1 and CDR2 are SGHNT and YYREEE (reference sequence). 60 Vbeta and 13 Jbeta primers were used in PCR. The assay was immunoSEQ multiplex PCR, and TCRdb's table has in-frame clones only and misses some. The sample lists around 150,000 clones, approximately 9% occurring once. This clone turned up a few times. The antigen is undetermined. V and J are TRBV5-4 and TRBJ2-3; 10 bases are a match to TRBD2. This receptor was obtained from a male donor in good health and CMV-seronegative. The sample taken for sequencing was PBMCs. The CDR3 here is CASTPSGRIADTQYF. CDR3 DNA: TGTGCCAGCACCCCTAGCGGGAGAATCGCAGATACGCAGTATTTT.